This T cell receptor beta chain came from a study of blood T cell repertoires in COVID-19. V lost 0 bases and J lost 5, with 4 bases in between. Germline V lookup: CDR1 GTSNPN, CDR2 SVGIG (reference sequence). The CDR3 length is 11 residues. Sequenced by immunoSEQ multiplex PCR; TCRdb stores in-frame clones only, minus some. The sample shows around 80,000 clones, approximately 83% of them seen only once. This receptor was identified in a human donor in a cohort sampled during active COVID-19. The J gene is TRBJ2-5, the V gene TRBV30; D remains unclear. The sequenced sample consisted of peripheral blood. The CDR3 reads CAWSVEETQYF. The CDR3 DNA follows: TGTGCCTGGAGTGTAGAGGAGACCCAGTACTTC.